The present TCR beta chain was sequenced within a study of tumor-infiltrating lymphocytes in primary liver carcinoma. Study-wide results and limits: Tumor-blood pairs (like tumor-adjacent pairs) overlapped less than tumor region pairs did. Only about 7.5-24% of top clones appeared in all five tumor regions.

V shed 4 bases, J shed 7 bases, and the junction held 8 bases outside the gene matches. In germline, CDR1 is GTSNPN, CDR2 SVGIG (reference sequence). This CDR3 region has 14 residues. TCR beta cDNA was made from around 460 ng total RNA with a constant-region primer. ARM-PCR was slightly modified, and three nested multiplex PCR rounds with it gave rise to the TCR beta libraries. In the first two PCR rounds, TRBV1-TRBV30 forward primers were paired with a C-beta reverse primer, and each round lasted about 10 cycles. TCRdb passed the multiplex PCR reads through MiXCR, listing each CDR3 protein once. The table includes about 100,000 distinct CDR3 sequences, 55% to 75% detected once. This clonotype came up a few times. Its antigen is as yet unknown. For each extraction, RNA and DNA were obtained together from approximately 20-30 mg of unsorted bulk tissue.

The rearrangement uses TRBV30 and TRBJ1-2; 11 nucleotides align to TRBD1. Sequencing was done on a sample of liver tumor tissue from sampling region 5. Specified subset: tumor region T5, tumor centre. This TCR derives from a woman in her sixties or seventies with primary liver carcinoma and hepatitis B virus infection. Here the CDR3 reads CAWTPDRGQGGYTF. The DNA for the CDR3 is TGTGCCTGGACCCCGGACAGGGGGCAAGGTGGCTACACCTTC.